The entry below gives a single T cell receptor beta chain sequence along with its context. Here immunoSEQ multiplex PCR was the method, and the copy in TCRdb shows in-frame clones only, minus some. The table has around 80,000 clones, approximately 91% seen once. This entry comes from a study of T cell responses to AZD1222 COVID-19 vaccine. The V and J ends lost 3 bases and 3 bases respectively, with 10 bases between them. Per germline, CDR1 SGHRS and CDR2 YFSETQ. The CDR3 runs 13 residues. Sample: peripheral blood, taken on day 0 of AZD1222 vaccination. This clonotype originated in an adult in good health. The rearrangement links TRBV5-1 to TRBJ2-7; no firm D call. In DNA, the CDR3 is TGCGCCAGCAGCTCGTCTTGGAGCTACGAGCAGTACTTC. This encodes CASSSSWSYEQYF.